This TCR beta chain was captured in a study of cytomegalovirus exposure and HLA in healthy donors. Study outcomes and limitations: In a later analysis, parvovirus B19, influenza, CMV and Epstein-Barr virus appeared linked to several top co-occurrence clusters. TCR beta chains associated with HLA were, in a later analysis, more clonally expanded than equally common others.

Though probably carrying unrecorded immune exposures, donors were nominally healthy at sampling. In the PCR, 60 Vbeta and 13 Jbeta primers were used. The protocol was immunoSEQ multiplex PCR, while the TCRdb copy is restricted to in-frame clones and leaves out a portion. The sample carries about 140,000 clones, approximately 80% recorded once. Comments on this clone: No antigen is known for it.

Trimming removed 0 bases at V and 9 bases at J, with 22 bases between. CDR1 and CDR2 (germline): SGDLS, YYNGEE. The CDR3 has 16 residues. The receptor was isolated from a male donor in good health and CMV-seropositive. The chain recombines TRBV9 with TRBJ2-7; maybe TRBD2 (6 bases). Sample: PBMCs. CDR3 amino acids: CASSVEGAIAVGGQYF. CDR3 bases: TGTGCCAGCAGCGTAGAAGGGGCGATCGCCGTGGGGGGGCAGTACTTC.